The 9 T cell receptor beta chains in this list originate from one sample, sequenced in a study of T-cell reconstitution after alpha-beta-depleted transplantation in children. Unique molecular identifiers were built into the TCRbeta library. Each CDR3 protein gets one entry after TCRdb re-called the PCR reads with MiXCR. The repertoire holds about 610,000 distinct CDR3 sequences, over 9.5% seen once, with about 4.3% in the top ten. The input for sequencing was PBMCs from the stem cell graft donor, taken from the stem cell graft. All receptors derive from a human donor who donated a stem cell graft to a child with acute myeloid leukemia.

This clonotype occurred many times. The CDR3, as DNA: TGTGCCAGCAGTTACTCTGTGGGTAGCAATCAGCCCCAGCATTTT. It translates to CASSYSVGSNQPQHF. J is TRBJ1-5 and V is TRBV6-5; no clear D. Germline CDR1 reads MNHEY; CDR2 reads SVGAGI. With 0 bases removed from V and 0 bases from J, the gap between germline ends came to 6 bases. The CDR3 is made up of 15 amino acids.

The table lists this clonotype with many counts. The chain is built from TRBV20-1 and TRBJ2-5; 7 positions agree with TRBD2. From germline, CDR1 is DFQATT and CDR2 SNEGSKA (reference sequence). V shed 3 bases and J 4 bases; nucleotides not matched to a gene: 8. The CDR3 sequence is 14 residues long. The CDR3 DNA is TGCAGTGCTAGGCCTAGCGGTGTTATAGAGACCCAGTACTTC. Translation gives CSARPSGVIETQYF.

The chain recombines TRBV5-1 with TRBJ2-1; D gene unclear. V gave up 3 bases and J gave up 9 bases, with 22 bases separating them. Germline-derived CDR1 and CDR2 are SGHRS and YFSETQ. The CDR3 has 16 residues. CDR3 amino acids: CASSYLRASGRSEQFF. The CDR3, as DNA: TGCGCCAGCAGCTACCTCCGGGCCTCGGGCAGAAGTGAGCAGTTCTTC.

The chain has TRBV6-5 and TRBJ2-1, with 7 bases fitting TRBD2. Germline V gene data show CDR1 as MNHEY and CDR2 as SVGAGI. The CDR3 is made up of 14 amino acids. Trimming removed 6 bases from V and 4 bases from J; junction bases left unmatched: 6. The CDR3, as DNA: TGTGCCAGCAGCAAGAGCGGGACTTACAATGAGCAGTTCTTC. As protein: CASSKSGTYNEQFF.

The V and J genes are TRBV20-1 and TRBJ2-7; D unclear. The CDR3 spans 13 residues. Germline V gives CDR1 DFQATT, CDR2 SNEGSKA (reference sequence). Trimming left V 6 bases short and J 7 bases short, with 19 bases between. The chain's CDR3 is CSAAPLRLPEQYF. CDR3 in DNA: TGCAGTGCCGCGCCACTCCGTCTACCGGAGCAGTACTTC.

The chain links TRBV6-2 or TRBV6-3 to TRBJ2-7; 11 bases map to TRBD2. CDR1 and CDR2 (germline): MNHEY, SVGEGT. J gave up 0 bases and V 6 bases, and 4 bases lay outside the gene matches. This CDR3 contains 15 residues. CDR3 protein: CASRTLAGGSYEQYF. Here the CDR3 DNA reads TGTGCCAGCAGGACTCTAGCGGGAGGCTCCTACGAGCAGTACTTC.

This chain connects TRBV7-8 to TRBJ2-7; 10 bases map to TRBD2. Germline trimming cut 3 bases from V and 4 bases from J; bases unmatched to any gene: 6. The CDR3 is 15 amino acids. The V gene's germline CDR1 is SGHVS and CDR2 FQNEAQ. The CDR3 nucleotides are TGTGCCAGCAGCTTTGAGACTAGCGGGTTGTACGAGCAGTACTTC. Translated: CASSFETSGLYEQYF.

The rearrangement uses TRBV5-1 and TRBJ2-2; TRBD2 matches 9 bases. The CDR3 consists of 17 residues. From germline, CDR1 is SGHRS and CDR2 YFSETQ. Trimming took 0 bases from V and 2 from J; bases not matched to a gene: 5. The CDR3 protein is CASSLVAGLANTGELFF. The CDR3 DNA reads TGCGCCAGCAGCTTGGTGGCGGGACTAGCCAACACCGGGGAGCTGTTTTTT.

V gene TRBV28 combines with J gene TRBJ2-7; D not certain. Germline V gene sequence: CDR1 MDHEN, CDR2 SYDVKM. This CDR3 region has 15 residues. V dropped 3 bases and J dropped 6 bases, with 18 bases sitting between them. Written as DNA, the CDR3 is TGTGCCAGCAGTTTTGTCGTGGGTTCGGGCCTCGAGCAGTACTTC. The encoded protein is CASSFVVGSGLEQYF.